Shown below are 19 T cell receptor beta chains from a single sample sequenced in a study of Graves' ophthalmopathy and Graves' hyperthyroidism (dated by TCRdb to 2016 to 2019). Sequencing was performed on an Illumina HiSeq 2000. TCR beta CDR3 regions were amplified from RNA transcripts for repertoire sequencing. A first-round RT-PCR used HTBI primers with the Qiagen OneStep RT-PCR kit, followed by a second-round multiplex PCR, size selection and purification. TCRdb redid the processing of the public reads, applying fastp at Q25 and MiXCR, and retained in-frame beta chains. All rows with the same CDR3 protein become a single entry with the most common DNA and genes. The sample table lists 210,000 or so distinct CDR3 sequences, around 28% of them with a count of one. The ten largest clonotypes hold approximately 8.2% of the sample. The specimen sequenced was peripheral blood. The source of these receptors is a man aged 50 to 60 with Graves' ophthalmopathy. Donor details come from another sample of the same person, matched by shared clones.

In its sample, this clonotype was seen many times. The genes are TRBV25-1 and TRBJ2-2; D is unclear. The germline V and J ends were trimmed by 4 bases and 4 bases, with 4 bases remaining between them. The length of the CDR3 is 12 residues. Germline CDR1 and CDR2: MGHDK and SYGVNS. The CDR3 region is CASSVFTGELFF. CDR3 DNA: TGTGCCAGCAGTGTCTTCACCGGGGAGCTGTTTTTT. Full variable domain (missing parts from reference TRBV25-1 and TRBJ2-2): EADIYQTPRYLVIGTGKKITLECSQTMGHDKMYWYQQDPGMELHLIHYSYGVNSTEKGDLSSESTVSRIRTEHFPLTLESARPSHTSQYLCASSVFTGELFFGEGSRLTVL.

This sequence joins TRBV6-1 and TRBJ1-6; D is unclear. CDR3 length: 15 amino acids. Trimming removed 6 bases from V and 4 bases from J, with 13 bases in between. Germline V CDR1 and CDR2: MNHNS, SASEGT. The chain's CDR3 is CASRDQWGYNSPLHF. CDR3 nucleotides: TGTGCCAGCAGGGACCAGTGGGGTTATAATTCACCCCTCCACTTT.

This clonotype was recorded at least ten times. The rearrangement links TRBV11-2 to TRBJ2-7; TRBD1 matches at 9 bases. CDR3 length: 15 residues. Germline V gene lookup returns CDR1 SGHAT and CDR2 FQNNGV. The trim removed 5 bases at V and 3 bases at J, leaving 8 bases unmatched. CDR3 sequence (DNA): TGTGCCAGCAGCGGGGCAGGGACAGGGTACTACGAGCAGTACTTC. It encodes CASSGAGTGYYEQYF. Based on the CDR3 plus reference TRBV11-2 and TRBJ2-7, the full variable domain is EAGVAQSPRYKIIEKRQSVAFWCNPISGHATLYWYQQILGQGPKLLIQFQNNGVVDDSQLPKDRFSAERLKGVDSTLKIQPAKLEDSAVYLCASSGAGTGYYEQYFGPGTRLTVT.

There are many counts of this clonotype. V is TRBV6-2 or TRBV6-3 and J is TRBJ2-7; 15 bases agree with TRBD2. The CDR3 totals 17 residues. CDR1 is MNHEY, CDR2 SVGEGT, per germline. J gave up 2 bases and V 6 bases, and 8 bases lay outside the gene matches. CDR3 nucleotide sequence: TGTGCCAGCAGAAAAGGGACTAGCGGGAGGTGGGCCTACGAGCAGTACTTC. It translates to CASRKGTSGRWAYEQYF.

The CDR3 protein is CASNPNPNTEAFF. CDR3 DNA sequence: TGTGCCAGCAATCCTAACCCGAACACTGAAGCTTTCTTT. V and J are TRBV12-3 or TRBV12-4 and TRBJ1-1; no reliable D call. This CDR3 contains 13 residues. V gave up 7 bases and J gave up 1 base, with 10 bases separating them.

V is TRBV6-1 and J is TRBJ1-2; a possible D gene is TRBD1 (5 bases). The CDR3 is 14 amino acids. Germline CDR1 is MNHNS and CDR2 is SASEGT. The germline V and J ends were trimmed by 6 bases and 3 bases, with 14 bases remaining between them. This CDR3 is CASRLGGRDYGYTF. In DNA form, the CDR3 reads TGTGCCAGCAGATTGGGGGGACGGGACTATGGCTACACCTTC.

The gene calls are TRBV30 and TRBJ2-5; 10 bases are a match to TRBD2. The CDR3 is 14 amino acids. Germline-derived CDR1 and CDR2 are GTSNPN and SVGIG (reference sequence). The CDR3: CAQTLAGAEETQYF. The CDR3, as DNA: TGTGCTCAAACCCTAGCGGGAGCCGAAGAGACCCAGTACTTC. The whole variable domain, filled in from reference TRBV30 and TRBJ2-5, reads SQTIHQWPATLVQPVGSPLSLECTVEGTSNPNLYWYRQAAGRGLQLLFYSVGIGQISSEVPQNLSASRPQDRQFILSSKKLLLSDSGFYLCAQTLAGAEETQYFGPGTRLLVL.

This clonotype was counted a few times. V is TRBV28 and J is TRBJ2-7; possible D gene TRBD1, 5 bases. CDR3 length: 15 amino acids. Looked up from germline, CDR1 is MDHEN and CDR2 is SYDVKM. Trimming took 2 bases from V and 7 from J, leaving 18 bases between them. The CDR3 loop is CASSLQQGRDWEQYF. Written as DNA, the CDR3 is TGTGCCAGCAGTTTACAGCAGGGCAGAGATTGGGAGCAGTACTTC.

CDR3 nucleotide sequence: TGTGCCAGCTCTACAGGACTAGCGGGAGTTCAGACCCAGTACTTC. Encoded protein: CASSTGLAGVQTQYF. The V call is TRBV28, the J call TRBJ2-5; TRBD2 agrees at 13 bases. The CDR3 has 15 amino acids. The V and J ends lost 8 bases and 6 bases, in that order; junction bases with no gene match: 9. Germline assignment: CDR1 MDHEN and CDR2 SYDVKM.

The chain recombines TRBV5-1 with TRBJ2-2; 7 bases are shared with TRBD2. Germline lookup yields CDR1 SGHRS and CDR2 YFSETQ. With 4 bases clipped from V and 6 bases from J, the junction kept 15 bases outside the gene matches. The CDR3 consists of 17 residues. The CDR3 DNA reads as TGCGCCAGCAGCGGAGGGGCGGGAGATCCCAAGGCCGGGGAGCTGTTTTTT. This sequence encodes CASSGGAGDPKAGELFF.

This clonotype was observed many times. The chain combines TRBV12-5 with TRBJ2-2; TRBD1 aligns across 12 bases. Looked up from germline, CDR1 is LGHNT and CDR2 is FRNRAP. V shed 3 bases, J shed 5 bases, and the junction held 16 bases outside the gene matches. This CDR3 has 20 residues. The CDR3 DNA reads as TGTGCTAGTGGTTTTAGGGGTCCCCTTTGGGACAGGGGGCGGACCGGGGAGCTGTTTTTT. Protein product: CASGFRGPLWDRGRTGELFF.

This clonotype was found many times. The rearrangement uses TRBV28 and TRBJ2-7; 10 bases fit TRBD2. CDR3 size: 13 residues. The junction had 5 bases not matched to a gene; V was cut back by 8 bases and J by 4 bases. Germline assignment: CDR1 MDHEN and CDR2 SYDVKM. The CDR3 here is CASAGTSVYEQYF. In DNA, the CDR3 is TGTGCCAGCGCCGGGACTAGCGTTTACGAGCAGTACTTC.

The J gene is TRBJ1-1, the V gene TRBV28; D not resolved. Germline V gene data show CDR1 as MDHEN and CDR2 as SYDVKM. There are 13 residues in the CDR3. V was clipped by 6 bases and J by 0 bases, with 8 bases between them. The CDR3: CASSRNMNTEAFF. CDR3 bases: TGTGCCAGCAGCCGGAACATGAACACTGAAGCTTTCTTT.

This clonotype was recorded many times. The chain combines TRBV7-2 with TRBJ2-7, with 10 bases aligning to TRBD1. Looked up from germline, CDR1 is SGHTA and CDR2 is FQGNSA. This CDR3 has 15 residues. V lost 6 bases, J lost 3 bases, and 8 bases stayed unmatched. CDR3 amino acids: CASSIGGQGLYEQYF. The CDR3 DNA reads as TGTGCCAGCAGTATAGGGGGACAGGGGCTCTACGAGCAGTACTTC.

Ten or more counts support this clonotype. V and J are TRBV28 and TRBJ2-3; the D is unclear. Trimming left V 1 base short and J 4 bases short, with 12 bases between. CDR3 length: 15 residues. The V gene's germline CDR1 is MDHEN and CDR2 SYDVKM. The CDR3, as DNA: TGTGCCAGCAGTTTATTTCGGACCGGAGCAGATACGCAGTATTTT. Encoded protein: CASSLFRTGADTQYF. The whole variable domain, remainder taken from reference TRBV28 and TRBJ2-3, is DVKVTQSSRYLVKRTGEKVFLECVQDMDHENMFWYRQDPGLGLRLIYFSYDVKMKEKGDIPEGYSVSREKKERFSLILESASTNQTSMYLCASSLFRTGADTQYFGPGTRLTVL.

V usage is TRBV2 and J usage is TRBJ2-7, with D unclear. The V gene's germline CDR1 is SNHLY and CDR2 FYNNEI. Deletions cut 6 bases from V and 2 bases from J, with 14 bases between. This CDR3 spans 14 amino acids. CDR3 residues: CASRSQQVTYEQYF. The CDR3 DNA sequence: TGTGCCAGCAGGTCCCAGCAGGTCACCTACGAGCAGTACTTC.

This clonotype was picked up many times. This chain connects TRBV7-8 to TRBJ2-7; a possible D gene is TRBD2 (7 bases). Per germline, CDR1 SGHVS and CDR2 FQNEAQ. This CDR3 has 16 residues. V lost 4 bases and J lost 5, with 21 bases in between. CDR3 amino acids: CASSSHVGTGGHEQYF. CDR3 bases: TGTGCCAGCAGCTCCCACGTTGGGACGGGGGGCCACGAGCAGTACTTC.

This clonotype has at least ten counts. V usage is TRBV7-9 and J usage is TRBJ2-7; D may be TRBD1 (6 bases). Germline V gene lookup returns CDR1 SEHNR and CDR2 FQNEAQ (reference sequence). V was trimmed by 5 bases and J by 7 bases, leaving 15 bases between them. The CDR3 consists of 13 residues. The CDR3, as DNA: TGTGCCAGCAGCCAAACAGGGACGGGGGAGCAGTACTTC. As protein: CASSQTGTGEQYF.

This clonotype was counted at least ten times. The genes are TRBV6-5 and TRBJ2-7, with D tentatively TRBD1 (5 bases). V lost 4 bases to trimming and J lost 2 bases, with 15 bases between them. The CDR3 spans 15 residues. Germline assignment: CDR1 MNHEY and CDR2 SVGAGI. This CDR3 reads CASSFSGRYPYEQYF. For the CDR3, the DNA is TGTGCCAGCAGTTTTTCAGGGCGTTATCCCTACGAGCAGTACTTC.